This TCR beta chain is from a study of control samples from healthy donors and cancer patients. CDR1 and CDR2 (germline): SGHDT, YYEEEE. The ends were cut back, 5 bases at V and 6 bases at J, with 10 bases in the middle. The CDR3 loop spans 12 amino acids. Profiling relied on immunoSEQ multiplex PCR, and the TCRdb table lists in-frame clones only, not all of them. The repertoire has 190,000 or so clones, about 93% of them found once; the top ten carry about 1.5%. The chain uses TRBV5-6 and TRBJ2-3; D is ambiguous. Source material: blood. This clonotype originated in a young man in good health. CDR3 protein: CASSYRSDTQYF. The CDR3 DNA follows: TGTGCCAGCAGTTACCGGTCCGATACGCAGTATTTT. Complete variable domain (other parts from reference TRBV5-6 and TRBJ2-3): DAGVTQSPTHLIKTRGQQVTLRCSPKSGHDTVSWYQQALGQGPQFIFQYYEEEERQRGNFPDRFSGHQFPNYSSELNVNALLLGDSALYLCASSYRSDTQYFGPGTRLTVL.